This entry lists 18 T cell receptor beta chains sequenced from one sample in a study of OX40 agonist ivuxolimab in advanced cancers. Generated by immunoSEQ multiplex PCR, the TCRdb table keeps only in-frame clones and is missing some. The sample has about 93,000 clones; around 94% are singletons. Sequencing was performed on CD4+ or CD8+ T cells sorted from blood, taken in a trial of the OX40 agonist ivuxolimab. All receptors come from an adult with an advanced solid tumor such as melanoma, head and neck, liver or kidney cancer.

This clone was recorded only once. This chain connects TRBV29-1 to TRBJ1-2; D gene ambiguous. The CDR3 is 11 residues long. The germline CDR1 and CDR2 sequences are SQVTM and ANQGSEA. Trimming took 7 bases from V and 2 from J, leaving 8 bases between them. CDR3 sequence reads: CSADENYGYTF. The CDR3 region has the DNA TGCAGCGCCGACGAAAACTATGGCTACACCTTC.

The chain joins TRBV28 to TRBJ1-4; no definite D call. This CDR3 has 14 amino acids. Trimming pared 1 base from V and 5 bases from J, leaving 8 bases between. CDR1 and CDR2 (germline): MDHEN, SYDVKM. Written as DNA, the CDR3 is TGTGCCAGCAGTTTATTTGCCGGGAATGAAAAACTGTTTTTT. As protein: CASSLFAGNEKLFF.

The chain carries TRBV11-2 and TRBJ1-4, with no clear D. With 3 bases removed from V and 0 bases from J, the gap between germline ends came to 8 bases. Per germline, CDR1 SGHAT and CDR2 FQNNGV. This CDR3 is 15 amino acids long. CDR3 sequence (DNA): TGTGCCAGCAGCTTCGGGTTCGCAACTAATGAAAAACTGTTTTTT. This sequence encodes CASSFGFATNEKLFF.

This chain's CDR3 is CASSSWGLAGGSYNEQFF. The DNA for the CDR3 is TGTGCCAGCAGCTCGTGGGGTCTAGCGGGTGGATCCTACAATGAGCAGTTCTTC. V and J are TRBV5-6 and TRBJ2-1, with 8 bases fitting TRBD2. The length of the CDR3 is 18 residues. Germline assignment: CDR1 SGHDT and CDR2 YYEEEE. V gave up 3 bases and J gave up 1 base; unmatched junction bases: 12.

The rearrangement uses TRBV13 and TRBJ2-7; TRBD1 matches at 7 bases. This CDR3 comprises 13 residues. V gave up 2 bases and J gave up 5 bases; unmatched junction bases: 3. Germline V lookup: CDR1 PRHDT, CDR2 FYEKMQ (reference sequence). The CDR3 is CASSLYRGDEQYF. CDR3 coding DNA: TGTGCCAGCAGCTTATACAGGGGTGACGAGCAGTACTTC.

CDR3 coding DNA: TGCGCCAGCAGCCAAGATGATCTCGGCAGTATAACACCCCTCCACTTT. Residues: CASSQDDLGSITPLHF. This chain connects TRBV4-1 to TRBJ1-6; D unresolved. CDR3 length: 16 residues. CDR1 MGHRA and CDR2 YSYEKL come from the germline V gene. V lost 0 bases and J 11 bases, leaving 17 bases between the germline ends.

This chain's CDR3 is CASSGGSGAYGYTF. CDR3 nucleotides: TGTGCCAGCAGTGGCGGGTCAGGGGCATATGGCTACACCTTC. The chain employs TRBV6-1 and TRBJ1-2; weak D call: TRBD1 (6 bases). Looked up from germline, CDR1 is MNHNS and CDR2 is SASEGT. The CDR3 extends over 14 amino acids. Trimming left V 4 bases short and J 5 bases short, with 14 bases between.

The genes are TRBV11-2 and TRBJ1-4, with 8 bases that match TRBD1. V trimming: 2 bases; J trimming: 8 bases; junction bases outside the gene matches: 13. CDR3 length: 17 amino acids. The V gene's germline CDR1 is SGHAT and CDR2 FQNNGV. DNA for the CDR3: TGTGCCAGCAGCTTACCGCGACAGGGGAGGGACTTAGAAAAACTGTTTTTT. Translated, it gives CASSLPRQGRDLEKLFF.

This chain connects TRBV7-6 to TRBJ2-7; the match to TRBD1 covers 9 bases. Per germline, CDR1 SGHVS and CDR2 FNYEAQ. The CDR3 is 17 amino acids. V gave up 1 base and J gave up 3 bases; unmatched junction bases: 10. CDR3 bases: TGTGCCAGCAGCTTAGAGGCCTCTGACAGGGGGAACTACGAGCAGTACTTC. Residues: CASSLEASDRGNYEQYF.

The V and J genes are TRBV28 and TRBJ2-4; 9 bases are a match to TRBD1. The CDR3 sequence is 13 residues long. Germline V CDR1 and CDR2: MDHEN, SYDVKM. V shed 7 bases and J 9 bases; nucleotides not matched to a gene: 7. The CDR3 loop is CASTPGQGRIQYF. DNA for the CDR3: TGTGCCAGCACCCCGGGACAGGGCCGCATTCAGTACTTC.

V is TRBV11-3 and J is TRBJ1-1; D not resolved. The ends were cut back, 1 base at V and 1 base at J, with 10 bases in the middle. CDR1 SGHNT and CDR2 YENEEA come from the germline V gene. This CDR3 has 15 amino acids. The CDR3 nucleotides are TGTGCCAGCAGCTTAGCGGGAAGTGAGAACACTGAAGCTTTCTTT. It is translated as CASSLAGSENTEAFF.

This clone was observed once. The CDR3 DNA sequence: TGTGCCAGCAGTCACCGGACTAGCGGGGGGTTTGAGGAGCTGTTTTTT. Translating gives CASSHRTSGGFEELFF. The chain links TRBV27 to TRBJ2-2, with 14 bases lining up with TRBD2. CDR1 MNHEY and CDR2 SMNVEV come from the germline V gene (reference sequence). V lost 5 bases and J lost 10; bases outside the gene matches: 9. The CDR3 has 16 amino acids.

The chain carries TRBV29-1 and TRBJ1-4; no reliable D call. The CDR3 length is 14 residues. CDR1 is SQVTM and CDR2 is ANQGSEA in the germline V gene. Deletions cut 7 bases from V and 6 bases from J, with 18 bases between. CDR3 nucleotide sequence: TGCAGCGCCACATCCGGGAGAGGAGATGAAAAACTGTTTTTT. As protein: CSATSGRGDEKLFF.

V usage is TRBV27 and J usage is TRBJ2-2; no definite D call. The CDR3 runs 15 residues. The germline V gene encodes CDR1 MNHEY and CDR2 SMNVEV (reference sequence). V lost 5 bases, J lost 1 base, and 11 bases lay in between. CDR3 sequence (DNA): TGTGCCAGCAGTGGAAGGAAGGGGAACACCGGGGAGCTGTTTTTT. Protein product: CASSGRKGNTGELFF.

This clone is a singleton in its sample. This rearrangement joins TRBV5-4 to TRBJ2-7; TRBD1 matches 7 bases. There are 13 residues in the CDR3. CDR1 and CDR2 (germline): SGHNT, YYREEE (reference sequence). With V trimmed by 3 bases and J by 2 bases, 2 bases remained unmatched. This CDR3 is CASSWDRTYEQYF. The CDR3 DNA follows: TGTGCCAGCAGCTGGGACAGAACCTACGAGCAGTACTTC.

As concerns this clone: This sample also contains other DNA sequences that code for the same CDR3. The rearrangement uses TRBV27 and TRBJ1-2; 7 nucleotides match TRBD1. In germline, CDR1 is MNHEY, CDR2 SMNVEV (reference sequence). CDR3 size: 14 residues. Trimming took 0 bases from V and 4 from J; bases not matched to a gene: 2. For the CDR3, the DNA is TGTGCCAGCAGTTTATCGAGGGGGCTCTATGGCTACACCTTC. Its translation: CASSLSRGLYGYTF.

CDR3 amino acids: CASSIGAGTYEQYF. CDR3 nucleotide sequence: TGTGCCAGTAGTATAGGGGCAGGCACCTACGAGCAGTACTTC. The rearrangement joins TRBV19 to TRBJ2-7; no clear D. Germline CDR1 is LNHDA and CDR2 is SQIVND (reference sequence). The CDR3 is 14 amino acids. V was pared by 1 base and J by 2 bases, with 9 bases between.

The chain links TRBV27 to TRBJ2-7, with D possibly being TRBD1 (5 bases). The CDR3 is made up of 15 amino acids. Trimming removed 0 bases at V and 7 bases at J, with 16 bases between. Germline CDR1 reads MNHEY; CDR2 reads SMNVEV (reference sequence). This CDR3 reads CASSLSHPPGWEQYF. The CDR3 nucleotides read TGTGCCAGCAGTTTATCCCACCCCCCAGGGTGGGAGCAGTACTTC.